This T cell receptor beta chain was sequenced for a study of monozygotic twins with cystic fibrosis. Whole-study findings and limits: Shared CDR3 numbers were not associated with age, concordance or severity.

Data came from immunoSEQ multiplex PCR; TCRdb stores just in-frame clones and leaves some out. The sample has tens of thousands of clones, about 92% seen once. In regard to this clone: Its antigen is undetermined.

The CDR3 is 16 residues long. Per germline, CDR1 LNHNV and CDR2 YYDKDF (reference sequence). The ends lost 0 bases at V and 5 bases at J; junction bases unmatched: 8. The V call is TRBV15, the J call TRBJ2-5; 8 bases are a match to TRBD1. This TCR came from a girl aged 2-10 years with cystic fibrosis. Sequencing was done on a sample of blood. CDR3 coding DNA: TGTGCCACCAGCAGAGATCGAGGACAGGGTTTTGAGACCCAGTACTTC. It encodes CATSRDRGQGFETQYF.